Below are 21 T cell receptor beta chains sequenced from a single sample in a study of blood T cell repertoires in COVID-19. Assay used: immunoSEQ multiplex PCR; TCRdb lists only in-frame clones, some missing. The data contain over 400,000 clones, about 88% of them singletons. Sequencing input: PBMCs or T cells enriched from blood (not recorded which). The receptors here all came from a woman aged 55-70 years who had recovered from COVID-19.

The chain links TRBV10-3 to TRBJ1-2, with 7 bases identical to TRBD1. The ends lost 2 bases at V and 4 bases at J; junction bases unmatched: 7. The length of the CDR3 is 15 residues. Per the germline V gene, CDR1 is ENHRY and CDR2 is SYGVKD. The CDR3 DNA sequence: TGTGCCATCAGTGAGGGGACAGCACCCGTCTATGGCTACACCTTC. It encodes CAISEGTAPVYGYTF.

V and J are TRBV27 and TRBJ2-7; 11 nucleotides line up with TRBD1. Trimming took 5 bases from V and 5 from J; bases not matched to a gene: 8. The CDR3 has 15 amino acids. The germline V gene encodes CDR1 MNHEY and CDR2 SMNVEV (reference sequence). CDR3 protein: CASSPGQGAAHEQYV. In DNA form, the CDR3 reads TGTGCCAGCAGTCCAGGACAGGGGGCGGCCCACGAGCAGTACGTC.

V is TRBV25-1 and J is TRBJ1-6; TRBD1 is a possible D gene (6 bases). The CDR3 length is 16 residues. The ends were cut back, 2 bases at V and 0 bases at J, with 8 bases in the middle. Germline CDR1 reads MGHDK; CDR2 reads SYGVNS. The CDR3 DNA is TGTGCCAGCAGTGAAACAGGGAGCTCCTATAATTCACCCCTCCACTTT. Translating gives CASSETGSSYNSPLHF.

The CDR3 nucleotides are TGTGCCAGCTTCCGGAGGTCAACTACCGTCACCGAGCAGTACTTC. Translation: CASFRRSTTVTEQYF. This chain uses TRBV5-6 with TRBJ2-7, with a tentative D call TRBD2 (5 bases). V lost 7 bases and J lost 6, with 23 bases in between. Germline V lookup: CDR1 SGHDT, CDR2 YYEEEE. This CDR3 is built from 15 residues.

The chain employs TRBV3-1 (or the pseudogene TRBV3-2) and TRBJ2-5, with TRBD2 identical over 16 bases. Germline V gene sequence: CDR1 LGHDT, CDR2 YNNKEL (reference sequence). The CDR3 sequence is 19 residues long. Trimming took 0 bases from V and 2 from J; bases not matched to a gene: 6. The CDR3 loop is CASSQDRGLAGGFQETQYF. In DNA, the CDR3 is TGTGCCAGCAGCCAAGATAGGGGACTAGCGGGGGGGTTTCAAGAGACCCAGTACTTC.

The chain links TRBV18 to TRBJ1-5; D remains unclear. Trimming shortened V by 3 bases and J by 0 bases, and 9 bases separated the two germline ends. The CDR3 has 15 residues. The germline V gene encodes CDR1 KGHSH and CDR2 LQKENI. The CDR3: CASSPREDSNQPQHF. DNA for the CDR3: TGTGCCAGCTCACCTCGAGAGGATAGCAATCAGCCCCAGCATTTT.

The chain couples TRBV19 to TRBJ1-2; 12 nucleotides match TRBD1. The CDR3 runs to 14 residues. V shed 3 bases and J 6 bases; nucleotides not matched to a gene: 2. CDR1 is LNHDA, CDR2 SQIVND, per germline (reference sequence). CDR3 residues: CASSMGTGGHGYTF. As DNA, the CDR3 is TGTGCCAGTAGTATGGGGACAGGGGGCCATGGCTACACCTTC.

The genes are TRBV27 and TRBJ2-3; unclear D gene. V lost 3 bases to trimming and J lost 4 bases, with 5 bases between them. CDR3 size: 12 residues. CDR1 is MNHEY, CDR2 SMNVEV, per germline (reference sequence). The CDR3 region is CASSFVSDTQYF. For the CDR3, the DNA is TGTGCCAGCAGTTTTGTCTCAGATACGCAGTATTTT.

The chain carries TRBV2 and TRBJ1-1, with TRBD1 as a possible D gene (6 bases). CDR1 and CDR2 from the germline V gene are SNHLY and FYNNEI. The CDR3 runs 13 residues. Trimming cost V 2 bases and J 11 bases, with 15 bases left between them. The CDR3 sequence: CASSESPRTDAFF. Written as DNA, the CDR3 is TGTGCCAGCAGTGAATCTCCTCGGACAGACGCTTTCTTT.

The gene calls are TRBV5-1 and TRBJ2-7; D is possibly TRBD1 (6 bases). The CDR3 sequence is 13 residues long. V dropped 7 bases and J dropped 3 bases, with 14 bases sitting between them. Germline V lookup: CDR1 SGHRS, CDR2 YFSETQ. The CDR3 coding sequence is TGCGCCAGCGGGCCGTTGGACAGCTACGAGCAGTACTTC. This codes for CASGPLDSYEQYF.

The rearrangement uses TRBV2 and TRBJ2-5; TRBD1 matches 9 bases. The junction had 9 bases not matched to a gene; V was cut back by 8 bases and J by 5 bases. The CDR3 runs 14 residues. Germline V gives CDR1 SNHLY, CDR2 FYNNEI. The DNA for the CDR3 is TGTGCCAGCGGGCGGGACAGGGTGTCGGAGACCCAGTACTTC. Translating gives CASGRDRVSETQYF.

The chain uses TRBV9 and TRBJ2-5; 8 bases fit TRBD2. This CDR3 spans 16 amino acids. Germline V gene lookup returns CDR1 SGDLS and CDR2 YYNGEE. V lost 0 bases, J lost 4 bases, and 8 bases stayed unmatched. The CDR3 protein is CASSVAARGGPETQYF. CDR3 nucleotides: TGTGCCAGCAGCGTAGCTGCTCGCGGGGGGCCAGAGACCCAGTACTTC.

This chain joins TRBV2 and TRBJ1-6, with TRBD1 as a possible D gene (5 bases). V was trimmed by 1 base and J by 6 bases, leaving 16 bases between them. The CDR3 is 17 amino acids. CDR1 is SNHLY, CDR2 FYNNEI, per germline. This chain's CDR3 is CASSEVARVGGNSPLHF. The CDR3 coding sequence is TGTGCCAGCAGTGAAGTAGCCAGGGTGGGGGGTAATTCACCCCTCCACTTT.

Remarks on this clone: The junction differs from germline at one of its ends, possibly a read error. The chain carries TRBV2 and TRBJ2-2, with TRBD2 matching over 10 bases. The CDR3 covers 16 residues. Germline V lookup: CDR1 SNHLY, CDR2 FYNNEI. For the CDR3, the DNA is TGTGCCGGCAGGCCCGGAATAGCGGGGGGAACCGGGGAGCTGTTTTTT. This translates into CAGRPGIAGGTGELFF.

This chain connects TRBV20-1 to TRBJ2-7; D unclear. Germline V gives CDR1 DFQATT, CDR2 SNEGSKA (reference sequence). CDR3 length: 11 amino acids. Trimming took 3 bases from V and 2 from J, leaving 5 bases between them. CDR3 sequence: CSASRAYEQYF. DNA of the CDR3: TGCAGTGCTAGTCGGGCCTACGAGCAGTACTTC.

The chain uses TRBV3-1 (or the pseudogene TRBV3-2) and TRBJ2-1, with 9 bases lining up with TRBD2. V lost 0 bases, J lost 10 bases, and 1 base stayed unmatched. The germline V gene has CDR1 LGHDT and CDR2 YNNKEL (reference sequence). This CDR3 region has 13 residues. For the CDR3, the DNA is TGTGCCAGCAGCCAAGATACTAGCGGGGAGCAGTTCTTC. Its translation: CASSQDTSGEQFF.

The V and J genes are TRBV7-2 and TRBJ2-7, with a possible D match to TRBD1 (6 bases). CDR1 and CDR2 from the germline V gene are SGHTA and FQGNSA. CDR3 size: 15 residues. The V end lost 4 bases, the J end lost 2 bases, and 15 bases lay between the germline ends. The CDR3: CASSSQGSDTYEQYV. Written as DNA, the CDR3 is TGTGCCAGCAGCTCACAGGGTAGCGATACCTACGAGCAGTACGTC.

The chain combines TRBV4-2 with TRBJ2-3; 8 positions agree with TRBD1. This CDR3 is 15 amino acids long. Germline V gene lookup returns CDR1 LGHNA and CDR2 YNFKEQ. The ends lost 2 bases at V and 4 bases at J; junction bases unmatched: 5. The CDR3 here is CASSQSDRDADTQYF. DNA of the CDR3: TGTGCCAGCAGCCAATCGGACAGGGACGCAGATACGCAGTATTTT.

This chain joins TRBV7-6 and TRBJ2-3; 11 positions match TRBD2. Trimming removed 5 bases from V and 6 bases from J; junction bases left unmatched: 13. Germline CDR1 and CDR2: SGHVS and FNYEAQ. This CDR3 has 17 amino acids. The CDR3 DNA reads TGTGCCAGCAGCCCAAAATTCTTAGCGGGGGGGCCGGATACGCAGTATTTT. Its protein is CASSPKFLAGGPDTQYF.

The chain combines TRBV30 with TRBJ1-3; TRBD1 might be the D (5 bases). The V end was cut by 7 bases, the J end by 7 bases, with 14 bases between. CDR1 GTSNPN and CDR2 SVGIG come from the germline V gene (reference sequence). The length of the CDR3 is 12 residues. The CDR3 spells CAFGGWGNTIYF. CDR3 in DNA: TGTGCCTTCGGGGGTTGGGGTAACACCATATATTTT.

The genes are TRBV19 and TRBJ2-1, with 8 positions matching TRBD1. The V gene end was trimmed by 5 bases and the J gene end by 8 bases; junction bases not matched to a gene: 20. Germline V gene data show CDR1 as LNHDA and CDR2 as SQIVND (reference sequence). CDR3 length equals 18 residues. For the CDR3, the DNA is TGTGCCAGTAGTCGCCGGCGGACAGGGAATCGAATTGGAGATGAGCAGTTCTTC. It yields the protein CASSRRRTGNRIGDEQFF.